This TCR beta chain was recorded in a study of CD8 T cells in ankylosing spondylitis. A single record per CDR3 protein comes from TCRdb applying MiXCR to the 5' RACE reads. Of about 250,000 distinct CDR3 sequences listed, roughly a third are singletons. As concerns this clonotype: Its antigen is undetermined.

Study-level results: As reported, disease-linked clones showed significant enrichment in matched ankylosing spondylitis synovial fluid.

Sequenced material: blood, either unsorted or a sorted T cell fraction (not recorded which). The sequence derives from a male donor with ankylosing spondylitis or in good health (not recorded which).

CDR3 amino acids: CSVAGGTSEQFF. CDR3 sequence (DNA): TGCAGTGTAGCGGGGGGGACAAGTGAGCAGTTCTTC. This chain joins TRBV20-1 and TRBJ2-1, with 11 nucleotides matching TRBD2. V dropped 7 bases and J dropped 9; count of bases not matched to a gene: 5. Looked up from germline, CDR1 is DFQATT and CDR2 is SNEGSKA (reference sequence). The CDR3 consists of 12 residues.